This is a list of T cell receptor beta chains from one sample in a study of blood T cell repertoires in COVID-19. Profiling relied on immunoSEQ multiplex PCR, and the TCRdb table lists in-frame clones only, not all of them. The data hold around 68,000 clones, with approximately 89% observed a single time. The sample consisted of peripheral blood. These receptors all stem from a man aged 50-60 years with active COVID-19. Both conserved end residues are part of each CDR3. Each record gives: CDR3 DNA, CDR3 protein, clone size, J gene, D gene, V gene. D genes are given only for firm matches. Clone size is given for some rows only: seen once, a few or many times, or a class if the clone is expanded.

cdr3_nt: TGCGCCAGCAGCCAAGGGCGGACCAGGGGCTCTGGAAACACCATATATTTT
cdr3_aa: CASSQGRTRGSGNTIYF
clone_size: -
j_call: TRBJ1-3
d_call: -
v_call: TRBV4-1

cdr3_nt: TGCGCCAGCAGCCAAGAAGGGCAGGGGAGTTATGGCTACACCTTC
cdr3_aa: CASSQEGQGSYGYTF
clone_size: medium-sized
j_call: TRBJ1-2
d_call: -
v_call: TRBV4-3

cdr3_nt: TGTGCCAGCAGTTTGACTCATGGGACTGAAGCTTTCTTT
cdr3_aa: CASSLTHGTEAFF
clone_size: -
j_call: TRBJ1-1
d_call: -
v_call: TRBV12-3/TRBV12-4

cdr3_nt: TGCGCCAGCAGTCGTGACACGTCAGGTCGGGGGGAGCAGTACTTC
cdr3_aa: CASSRDTSGRGEQYF
clone_size: few
j_call: TRBJ2-7
d_call: -
v_call: TRBV5-1

cdr3_nt: TGTGCCAGCAGTGTTAAGCTAGCGGGGGCTCTGCAGTATTTT
cdr3_aa: CASSVKLAGALQYF
clone_size: -
j_call: TRBJ2-3
d_call: TRBD2
v_call: TRBV2

cdr3_nt: TGCGCCAGCAGCCCGTGGACAGGGAGGAGCAATGAGCAGTTCTTC
cdr3_aa: CASSPWTGRSNEQFF
clone_size: -
j_call: TRBJ2-1
d_call: TRBD1
v_call: TRBV5-1

cdr3_nt: TGTGCCATCAGTACCCCCCGGGGGGGCTCTGGAAACACCATATATTTT
cdr3_aa: CAISTPRGGSGNTIYF
clone_size: -
j_call: TRBJ1-3
d_call: -
v_call: TRBV10-3

cdr3_nt: TGTGCCAGCAGCTGGTGGACAGGCTATGGCTACACCTTC
cdr3_aa: CASSWWTGYGYTF
clone_size: -
j_call: TRBJ1-2
d_call: TRBD1
v_call: TRBV13

cdr3_nt: TGTGCCGGTACACGGGACAAGAACACCGGGGAGCTGTTTTTT
cdr3_aa: CAGTRDKNTGELFF
clone_size: -
j_call: TRBJ2-2
d_call: -
v_call: TRBV18

cdr3_nt: TGTGCCAGCAGCCCCTTTTCAATCCCCAGTTACGGGAATGAGCAGTTCTTC
cdr3_aa: CASSPFSIPSYGNEQFF
clone_size: -
j_call: TRBJ2-1
d_call: -
v_call: TRBV9

cdr3_nt: TGTGCCAGTAGTACCAACGGACTAAACTATGGCTACACCTTC
cdr3_aa: CASSTNGLNYGYTF
clone_size: -
j_call: TRBJ1-2
d_call: -
v_call: TRBV19

cdr3_nt: TGTGCCAGCAGTGATCCTACTATAGGGGCGCCCCAGCATTTT
cdr3_aa: CASSDPTIGAPQHF
clone_size: -
j_call: TRBJ1-5
d_call: -
v_call: TRBV2

cdr3_nt: TGTGCCAGCAGCTTAGCAGGGACAGGGTATGGCTACACCTTC
cdr3_aa: CASSLAGTGYGYTF
clone_size: -
j_call: TRBJ1-2
d_call: TRBD1
v_call: TRBV13

cdr3_nt: TGTGCCAGCAGATCGACACCTAACTATGGCTACACCTTC
cdr3_aa: CASRSTPNYGYTF
clone_size: -
j_call: TRBJ1-2
d_call: -
v_call: TRBV7-9

cdr3_nt: TGTGCCACCAGCAGAGTGGGGACAGGGGGTCAGCCCCAGCATTTT
cdr3_aa: CATSRVGTGGQPQHF
clone_size: -
j_call: TRBJ1-5
d_call: TRBD1
v_call: TRBV15

cdr3_nt: TGTGCCAGCAGTCCCGGGACAGGGGCGTCAGCTTTCGTGTTTGAGCAGTTCTTC
cdr3_aa: CASSPGTGASAFVFEQFF
clone_size: -
j_call: TRBJ2-1
d_call: TRBD1
v_call: TRBV5-6

cdr3_nt: TGTGCCAGCAGCCCCTGGACTAGCGGGGGGGCGAATGAGCAGTTCTTC
cdr3_aa: CASSPWTSGGANEQFF
clone_size: -
j_call: TRBJ2-1
d_call: TRBD2
v_call: TRBV7-8

cdr3_nt: TGTGCCATCAGTGGTAGGGGCGGGGGAGCCTACAATGAGCAGTTCTTC
cdr3_aa: CAISGRGGGAYNEQFF
clone_size: -
j_call: TRBJ2-1
d_call: TRBD2
v_call: TRBV10-3

cdr3_nt: TGTGCCAGCAGCCGGGACAGGGACACTGAAGCTTTCTTT
cdr3_aa: CASSRDRDTEAFF
clone_size: -
j_call: TRBJ1-1
d_call: TRBD1
v_call: TRBV2

cdr3_nt: TGCGCCAGCAGCCAAGAAGGGGCCTGGAATGAAAAACTGTTTTTT
cdr3_aa: CASSQEGAWNEKLFF
clone_size: -
j_call: TRBJ1-4
d_call: -
v_call: TRBV4-1

cdr3_nt: TGTGCCAGCAGCTCAGTAGGTGGGCTCCAAGAGACCCAGTACTTC
cdr3_aa: CASSSVGGLQETQYF
clone_size: -
j_call: TRBJ2-5
d_call: -
v_call: TRBV21-1

cdr3_nt: TGTGCCAGCAGCTCGACCCAGGGTGAAAAACTGTTTTTT
cdr3_aa: CASSSTQGEKLFF
clone_size: -
j_call: TRBJ1-4
d_call: -
v_call: TRBV7-9

cdr3_nt: TGCGCCAGCAGCTTGGACACCCCAGGGGTGACTGAAGCTTTCTTT
cdr3_aa: CASSLDTPGVTEAFF
clone_size: -
j_call: TRBJ1-1
d_call: -
v_call: TRBV5-1

cdr3_nt: TGTGCCAGCAGCCACGACAGTTCCTACGAGCAGTACTTC
cdr3_aa: CASSHDSSYEQYF
clone_size: -
j_call: TRBJ2-7
d_call: -
v_call: TRBV3-1/TRBV3-2

cdr3_nt: TGTGCCAGCAGTTTCGGGGGCTATGGCTACACCTTC
cdr3_aa: CASSFGGYGYTF
clone_size: once
j_call: TRBJ1-2
d_call: -
v_call: TRBV7-9

cdr3_nt: TGTGCCATCAGACCAGGACAGGGGGACCTAGGCGATAGGTATACCCAGTACTTC
cdr3_aa: CAIRPGQGDLGDRYTQYF
clone_size: -
j_call: TRBJ2-5
d_call: TRBD1
v_call: TRBV10-3

cdr3_nt: TGTGCCAGCAGCCCATCGTGGACAGGGACGGCCTACGAGCAGTACTTC
cdr3_aa: CASSPSWTGTAYEQYF
clone_size: -
j_call: TRBJ2-7
d_call: TRBD1
v_call: TRBV7-8

cdr3_nt: TGTGCCATCAGTGAGCGGGGCGGGGGGCTAGATACGCAGTATTTT
cdr3_aa: CAISERGGGLDTQYF
clone_size: -
j_call: TRBJ2-3
d_call: TRBD2
v_call: TRBV10-3

cdr3_nt: TGTGCCAGCAGTGACGGGGAGGGCACTGAAGCTTTCTTT
cdr3_aa: CASSDGEGTEAFF
clone_size: -
j_call: TRBJ1-1
d_call: -
v_call: TRBV6-4

cdr3_nt: TGTGCCACCAGCATTGGAACTAGCTTTACCGGGGAGCTGTTTTTT
cdr3_aa: CATSIGTSFTGELFF
clone_size: -
j_call: TRBJ2-2
d_call: -
v_call: TRBV15

cdr3_nt: TGTGCCAGCAGCCAGGTACCCGGCGGAGACGAGCAGTACTTC
cdr3_aa: CASSQVPGGDEQYF
clone_size: -
j_call: TRBJ2-7
d_call: -
v_call: TRBV3-1/TRBV3-2

cdr3_nt: TGTGCCAGTACCTACACCGGGGAGCTGTTTTTT
cdr3_aa: CASTYTGELFF
clone_size: -
j_call: TRBJ2-2
d_call: -
v_call: TRBV19

cdr3_nt: TGTGCCAGCAGCTGGACGGGGTCCGATGGCTACACCTTC
cdr3_aa: CASSWTGSDGYTF
clone_size: -
j_call: TRBJ1-2
d_call: -
v_call: TRBV7-3

cdr3_nt: TGTGCCAGCAGTAAGGGGGCTGGTGAAAAACTGTTTTTT
cdr3_aa: CASSKGAGEKLFF
clone_size: -
j_call: TRBJ1-4
d_call: TRBD1
v_call: TRBV2

cdr3_nt: TGTGCCAGCAGCTTGGCCGGTCTTTCAGATACGCAGTATTTT
cdr3_aa: CASSLAGLSDTQYF
clone_size: -
j_call: TRBJ2-3
d_call: -
v_call: TRBV5-5

cdr3_nt: TGTGCCAGTAGTCCGTGGACAGGGACCTACGAGCAGTACTTC
cdr3_aa: CASSPWTGTYEQYF
clone_size: -
j_call: TRBJ2-7
d_call: TRBD1
v_call: TRBV19

cdr3_nt: TGCGCCAGCAGCTTGGAAGCGATCTCTGGAAACACCATATATTTT
cdr3_aa: CASSLEAISGNTIYF
clone_size: once
j_call: TRBJ1-3
d_call: -
v_call: TRBV5-1

cdr3_nt: TGCGCCAGCAGCCAATCCCCCCTAGTTGGAGATACGCAGTATTTT
cdr3_aa: CASSQSPLVGDTQYF
clone_size: -
j_call: TRBJ2-3
d_call: -
v_call: TRBV4-3

cdr3_nt: TGTGCCAGCAGTGAAAAACCCCGGCTAGCGGGGGGCGGCAATGAGCAGTTCTTC
cdr3_aa: CASSEKPRLAGGGNEQFF
clone_size: -
j_call: TRBJ2-1
d_call: TRBD2
v_call: TRBV2

cdr3_nt: TGTGCCAGCAGTTTGGGACAGATAAGCACAGATACGCAGTATTTT
cdr3_aa: CASSLGQISTDTQYF
clone_size: -
j_call: TRBJ2-3
d_call: TRBD1
v_call: TRBV28

cdr3_nt: TGTGCCAGCAGTACCGGGGGAGGGACTGAAGCTTTCTTT
cdr3_aa: CASSTGGGTEAFF
clone_size: -
j_call: TRBJ1-1
d_call: -
v_call: TRBV2

cdr3_nt: TGTGCCAGCAGTGTTGGGGGCGTCAACACTGAAGCTTTCTTT
cdr3_aa: CASSVGGVNTEAFF
clone_size: -
j_call: TRBJ1-1
d_call: -
v_call: TRBV2

cdr3_nt: TGTGCCACCAGCAGAGTGAGGGCAGAGAACACTGAAGCTTTCTTT
cdr3_aa: CATSRVRAENTEAFF
clone_size: -
j_call: TRBJ1-1
d_call: -
v_call: TRBV15

cdr3_nt: TGTGCCAGCTCACCAGACCGGAACAGGGGGACTAGCAATCAGCCCCAGCATTTT
cdr3_aa: CASSPDRNRGTSNQPQHF
clone_size: -
j_call: TRBJ1-5
d_call: TRBD1
v_call: TRBV18

cdr3_nt: TGTGCCAGCAGCGTAGTCCCAGGGCACACCGGGGAGCTGTTTTTT
cdr3_aa: CASSVVPGHTGELFF
clone_size: -
j_call: TRBJ2-2
d_call: -
v_call: TRBV9

cdr3_nt: TGTGCCAGCAGTGAGCCGGGACAGGTTTACGAGCAGTACTTC
cdr3_aa: CASSEPGQVYEQYF
clone_size: -
j_call: TRBJ2-7
d_call: TRBD1
v_call: TRBV6-1

cdr3_nt: TGTGCCAGCAGCCGCCCCCTCCGCGGGGGCTCTCAGTACGAGCAGTACTTC
cdr3_aa: CASSRPLRGGSQYEQYF
clone_size: -
j_call: TRBJ2-7
d_call: -
v_call: TRBV2

cdr3_nt: TGTGCCACCAGCCTAGGGACTTTGAGCACTGAAGCTTTCTTT
cdr3_aa: CATSLGTLSTEAFF
clone_size: -
j_call: TRBJ1-1
d_call: -
v_call: TRBV15

cdr3_nt: TGTGCCACCAGCAGGGATACTAGGAACAATGAGCAGTTCTTC
cdr3_aa: CATSRDTRNNEQFF
clone_size: -
j_call: TRBJ2-1
d_call: -
v_call: TRBV15

cdr3_nt: TGTGCCAGTAGTAGGCAGGGGGCCTCCTTGAACACTGAAGCTTTCTTT
cdr3_aa: CASSRQGASLNTEAFF
clone_size: -
j_call: TRBJ1-1
d_call: TRBD1
v_call: TRBV19

cdr3_nt: TGCGCCAGCAGCCTTTCACGGGATACGCAGTATTTT
cdr3_aa: CASSLSRDTQYF
clone_size: -
j_call: TRBJ2-3
d_call: -
v_call: TRBV4-1

cdr3_nt: TGTGCCAGCAGCGTAGCCCACACAAAGAACTATGGCTACACCTTC
cdr3_aa: CASSVAHTKNYGYTF
clone_size: -
j_call: TRBJ1-2
d_call: -
v_call: TRBV9

cdr3_nt: TGTGCCAGCAGTCACTTCGAGCAGGGGGATTCACCCCTCCACTTT
cdr3_aa: CASSHFEQGDSPLHF
clone_size: -
j_call: TRBJ1-6
d_call: TRBD1
v_call: TRBV2

cdr3_nt: TGTGCCAGCAGCTCTACGACCGGGACTAGCTACACCTACGAGCAGTACTTC
cdr3_aa: CASSSTTGTSYTYEQYF
clone_size: -
j_call: TRBJ2-7
d_call: TRBD2
v_call: TRBV7-2

cdr3_nt: TGTGCCAGCAGCTTATCCATAGGGGCGCTGAGAAACATTCAGTACTTC
cdr3_aa: CASSLSIGALRNIQYF
clone_size: -
j_call: TRBJ2-4
d_call: -
v_call: TRBV7-9

cdr3_nt: TGTGCCAGCAGTAAGCCCGGGACAGGGGTTTATGGCTACACCTTC
cdr3_aa: CASSKPGTGVYGYTF
clone_size: -
j_call: TRBJ1-2
d_call: TRBD1
v_call: TRBV6-2/TRBV6-3

cdr3_nt: TGTGCCAGCAGCTTTCAACGGGGTGGGACCTACGAGCAGTACTTC
cdr3_aa: CASSFQRGGTYEQYF
clone_size: -
j_call: TRBJ2-7
d_call: -
v_call: TRBV5-4

cdr3_nt: TGTGCCAGCAAACTCGGAGAAGCCCGTGGGTCCCAGTACTTC
cdr3_aa: CASKLGEARGSQYF
clone_size: -
j_call: TRBJ2-5
d_call: -
v_call: TRBV6-5

cdr3_nt: TGCGCCAGCAGCTCAGACTGGAGAGGCTACACCTTC
cdr3_aa: CASSSDWRGYTF
clone_size: -
j_call: TRBJ1-2
d_call: -
v_call: TRBV5-1